This TCR beta chain was retrieved from a study of human T cells and chemical hapten exposure. Turning to the study itself: The study lasted roughly 22 weeks, and patients were dosed weekly with diphenylcyclopropenone on the scalp throughout.

Study-wide points: TCRs at high frequency, those above 1 in 1000, did not change with DPC sensitization. Significantly more large CDR3 similarity clusters were formed by expanded TCRs than by controls.

Unique molecular identifiers were linked by the library to individual cDNA molecules. Each CDR3 protein gets one entry after TCRdb re-called the RACE reads with MiXCR. The sample holds approximately 80,000 distinct CDR3 sequences, about 8% seen once. This clonotype was seen at least ten times. The antigen is unknown. Indicated time point: patch test 1, 2 weeks after DPC sensitization. As for treatment: therapeutic diphenylcyclopropenone sensitization with weekly scalp DPC. The sample here was whole blood, taken in connection with sensitization to the hapten diphenylcyclopropenone (DPC). This clonotype was sampled from a woman aged 25 to 39 with alopecia areata. Some clones in this sample may be carry-over from other donors' samples.

The CDR3 here is CSVNGLDFNYGYTF. DNA for the CDR3: TGCAGCGTTAATGGGCTAGATTTTAACTATGGCTACACCTTC. This chain uses TRBV29-1 with TRBJ1-2; unclear D gene. The CDR3 covers 14 residues. Trimming took off 5 bases at V and 1 base at J, with 14 bases between the two ends. Germline V lookup: CDR1 SQVTM, CDR2 ANQGSEA.